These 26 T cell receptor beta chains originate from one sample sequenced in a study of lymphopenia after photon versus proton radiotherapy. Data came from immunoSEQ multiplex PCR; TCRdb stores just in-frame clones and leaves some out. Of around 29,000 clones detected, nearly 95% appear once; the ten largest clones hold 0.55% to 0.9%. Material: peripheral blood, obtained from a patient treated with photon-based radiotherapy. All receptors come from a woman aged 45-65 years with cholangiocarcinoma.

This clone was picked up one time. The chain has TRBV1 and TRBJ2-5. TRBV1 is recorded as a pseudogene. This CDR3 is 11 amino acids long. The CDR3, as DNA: TGCACCAGCAGCCACGCCGTGACCCAGTACTTC. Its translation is CTSSHAVTQYF.

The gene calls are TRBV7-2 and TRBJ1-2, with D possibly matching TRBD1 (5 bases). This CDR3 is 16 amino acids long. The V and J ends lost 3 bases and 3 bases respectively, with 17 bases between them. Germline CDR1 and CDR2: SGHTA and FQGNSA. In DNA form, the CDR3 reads TGTGCCAGCAGCTTGTCCGGAGGGGACTCCTACTATGGCTACACCTTC. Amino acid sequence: CASSLSGGDSYYGYTF.

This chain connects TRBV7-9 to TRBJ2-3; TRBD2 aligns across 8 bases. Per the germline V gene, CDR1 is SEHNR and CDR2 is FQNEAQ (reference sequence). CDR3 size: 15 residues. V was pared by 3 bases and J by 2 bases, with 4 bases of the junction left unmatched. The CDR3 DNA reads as TGTGCCAGCAGCTTCTCGGGGGGGTACACAGATACGCAGTATTTT. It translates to CASSFSGGYTDTQYF.

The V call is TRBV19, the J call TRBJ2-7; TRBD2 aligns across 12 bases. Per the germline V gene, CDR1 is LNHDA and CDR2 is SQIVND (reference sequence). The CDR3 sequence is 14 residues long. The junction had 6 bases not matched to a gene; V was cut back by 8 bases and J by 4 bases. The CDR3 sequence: CASSGLAGTYEQYF. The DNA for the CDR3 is TGTGCCAGTTCCGGACTAGCGGGGACGTACGAGCAGTACTTC.

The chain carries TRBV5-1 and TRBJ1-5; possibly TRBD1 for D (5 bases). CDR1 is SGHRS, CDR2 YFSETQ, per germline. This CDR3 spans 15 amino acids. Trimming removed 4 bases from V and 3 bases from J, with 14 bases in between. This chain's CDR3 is CASSIDSNDNQPQHF. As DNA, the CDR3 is TGCGCCAGCAGCATTGACAGTAATGACAATCAGCCCCAGCATTTT.

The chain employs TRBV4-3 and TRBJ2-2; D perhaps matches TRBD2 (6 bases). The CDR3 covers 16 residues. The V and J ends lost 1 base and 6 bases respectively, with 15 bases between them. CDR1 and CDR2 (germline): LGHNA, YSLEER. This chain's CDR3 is CASSQGFLGGAGELFF. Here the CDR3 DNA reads TGCGCCAGCAGCCAAGGGTTCCTAGGCGGGGCCGGGGAGCTGTTTTTT.

The CDR3 loop is CAWISGNTIYF. CDR3 nucleotides: TGTGCCTGGATTTCAGGAAACACCATATATTTT. The genes are TRBV30 and TRBJ1-3; D is ambiguous. The germline V gene has CDR1 GTSNPN and CDR2 SVGIG (reference sequence). V lost 4 bases to trimming and J lost 4 bases, with 5 bases between them. The length of the CDR3 is 11 residues.

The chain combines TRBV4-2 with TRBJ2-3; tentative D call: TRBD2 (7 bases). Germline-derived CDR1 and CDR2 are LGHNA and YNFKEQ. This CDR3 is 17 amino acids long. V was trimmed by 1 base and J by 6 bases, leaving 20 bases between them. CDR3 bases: TGTGCCAGCAGCCAAGGAGGGGGGGACTCCTCCGGGGATACGCAGTATTTT. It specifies CASSQGGGDSSGDTQYF.

The CDR3 coding sequence is TGTGCCAGCAGCCAAACTCTTGGTCAGCCCCAGCATTTT. Translation gives CASSQTLGQPQHF. The V call is TRBV14, the J call TRBJ1-5; D uncertain. Germline CDR1 reads SGHDN; CDR2 reads FVKESK. The CDR3 contains 13 residues. V lost 2 bases to trimming and J lost 6 bases, with 8 bases between them.

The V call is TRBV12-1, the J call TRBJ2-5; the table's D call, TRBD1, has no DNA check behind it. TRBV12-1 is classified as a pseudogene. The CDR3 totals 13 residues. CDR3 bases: TGTGCCAGCAGCTCTCACCAGCAAGAGACCCAGTACTTC. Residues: CASSSHQQETQYF.

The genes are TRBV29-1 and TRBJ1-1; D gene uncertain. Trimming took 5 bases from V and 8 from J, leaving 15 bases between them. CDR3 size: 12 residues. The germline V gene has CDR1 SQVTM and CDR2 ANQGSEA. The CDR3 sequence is CSVRDPLEEAFF. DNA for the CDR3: TGCAGCGTTAGGGATCCCCTGGAGGAAGCTTTCTTT.

The CDR3 DNA reads TGTGCCAGCCAGCCCGACGGGGGCGCCTACAATGAGCAGTTCTTC. Translation: CASQPDGGAYNEQFF. The chain combines TRBV2 with TRBJ2-1, with D perhaps being TRBD1 or TRBD2 (6 bases each). Trimming removed 8 bases at V and 2 bases at J, with 16 bases between. The CDR3 extends over 15 amino acids. Per germline, CDR1 SNHLY and CDR2 FYNNEI.

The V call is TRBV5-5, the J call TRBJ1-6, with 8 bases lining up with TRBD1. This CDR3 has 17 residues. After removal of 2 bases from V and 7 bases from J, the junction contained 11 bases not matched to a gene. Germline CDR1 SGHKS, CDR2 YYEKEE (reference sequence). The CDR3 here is CASSFGVDRVDNSPLHF. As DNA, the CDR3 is TGTGCCAGCAGCTTCGGTGTGGACAGGGTTGACAATTCACCCCTCCACTTT.

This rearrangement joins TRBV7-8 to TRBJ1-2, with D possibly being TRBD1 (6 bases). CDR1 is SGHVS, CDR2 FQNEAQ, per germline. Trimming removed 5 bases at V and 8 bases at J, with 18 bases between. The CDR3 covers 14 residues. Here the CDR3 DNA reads TGTGCCAGCAGCGGCCGGGACCGAGGGGGGGGCTACACCTTC. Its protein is CASSGRDRGGGYTF. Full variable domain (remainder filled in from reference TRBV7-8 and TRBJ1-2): GAGVSQSPRYKVAKRGQDVALRCDPISGHVSLFWYQQALGQGPEFLTYFQNEAQLDKSGLPSDRFFAERPEGSVSTLKIQRTQQEDSAVYLCASSGRDRGGGYTFGSGTRLTVV.

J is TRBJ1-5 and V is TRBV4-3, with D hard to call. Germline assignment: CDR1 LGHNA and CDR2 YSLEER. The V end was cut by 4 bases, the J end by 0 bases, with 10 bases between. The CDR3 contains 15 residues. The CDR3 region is CASSPQRYSNQPQHF. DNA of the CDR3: TGCGCCAGCAGCCCTCAGAGATATAGCAATCAGCCCCAGCATTTT.

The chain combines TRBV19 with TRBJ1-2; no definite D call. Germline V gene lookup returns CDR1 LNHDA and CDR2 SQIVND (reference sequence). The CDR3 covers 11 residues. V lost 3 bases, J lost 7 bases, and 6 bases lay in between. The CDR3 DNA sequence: TGTGCCAGTAGTATGAGGGTTGGCTACACCTTC. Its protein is CASSMRVGYTF.

DNA of the CDR3: TGTGCCAGCAGCCAATCTCATGGGGCGACCGGCTACACCTTC. The encoded protein is CASSQSHGATGYTF. V usage is TRBV5-6 and J usage is TRBJ1-2; the D gene is possibly TRBD1 (5 bases). Germline loops: CDR1 SGHDT, CDR2 YYEEEE. There are 14 residues in the CDR3. V lost 4 bases to trimming and J lost 8 bases, with 18 bases between them.

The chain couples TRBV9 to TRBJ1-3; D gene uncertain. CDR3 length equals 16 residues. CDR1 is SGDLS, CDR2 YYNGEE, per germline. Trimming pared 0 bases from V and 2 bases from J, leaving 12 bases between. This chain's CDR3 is CASSVDGGLTGNTIYF. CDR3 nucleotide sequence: TGTGCCAGCAGCGTAGATGGCGGACTAACTGGAAACACCATATATTTT. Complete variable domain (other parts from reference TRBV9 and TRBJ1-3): DSGVTQTPKHLITATGQRVTLRCSPRSGDLSVYWYQQSLDQGLQFLIQYYNGEERAKGNILERFSAQQFPDLHSELNLSSLELGDSALYFCASSVDGGLTGNTIYFGEGSWLTVV.

CDR3 DNA sequence: TGTGCCATCAGTGAGTACGGGACAGGTGGAAACACCATATATTTT. Residues: CAISEYGTGGNTIYF. The V call is TRBV10-3, the J call TRBJ1-3; 8 nucleotides line up with TRBD1. The CDR3 extends over 15 amino acids. CDR1 is ENHRY and CDR2 is SYGVKD in the germline V gene. V lost 1 base and J lost 3; bases outside the gene matches: 2.

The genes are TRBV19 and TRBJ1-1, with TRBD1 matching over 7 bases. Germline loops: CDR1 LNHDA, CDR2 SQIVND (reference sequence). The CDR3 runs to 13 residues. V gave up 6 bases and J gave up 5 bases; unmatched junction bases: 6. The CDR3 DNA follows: TGTGCCAGTAGGGCGACAGGGCGGACTGAAGCTTTCTTT. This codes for CASRATGRTEAFF.

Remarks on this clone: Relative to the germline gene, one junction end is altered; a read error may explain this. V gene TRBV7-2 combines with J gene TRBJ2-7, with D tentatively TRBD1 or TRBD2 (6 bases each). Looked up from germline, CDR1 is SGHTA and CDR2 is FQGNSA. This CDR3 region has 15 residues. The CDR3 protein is CASRLAGGPSYEQYF. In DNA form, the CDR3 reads TGTGCCAGCAGGTTAGCCGGGGGCCCCTCCTACGAGCAGTACTTC.

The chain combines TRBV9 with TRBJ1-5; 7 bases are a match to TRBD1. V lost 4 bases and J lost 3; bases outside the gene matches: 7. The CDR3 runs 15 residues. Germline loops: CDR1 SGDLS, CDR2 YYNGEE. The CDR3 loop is CASSPGGGNNQPQHF. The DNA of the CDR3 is TGTGCCAGCAGCCCAGGGGGGGGGAACAATCAGCCCCAGCATTTT.

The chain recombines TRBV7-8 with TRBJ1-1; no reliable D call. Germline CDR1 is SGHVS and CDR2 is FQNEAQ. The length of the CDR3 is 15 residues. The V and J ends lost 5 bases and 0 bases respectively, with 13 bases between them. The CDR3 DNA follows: TGTGCCAGCAGCCCCCCGGGATCGGTGAACACTGAAGCTTTCTTT. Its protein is CASSPPGSVNTEAFF.

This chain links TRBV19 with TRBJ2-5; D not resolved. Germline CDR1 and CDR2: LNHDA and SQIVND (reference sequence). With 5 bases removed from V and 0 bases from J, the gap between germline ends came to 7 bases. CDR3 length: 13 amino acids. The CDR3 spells CASSQLYQETQYF. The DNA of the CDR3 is TGTGCCAGTAGTCAGCTGTACCAAGAGACCCAGTACTTC.

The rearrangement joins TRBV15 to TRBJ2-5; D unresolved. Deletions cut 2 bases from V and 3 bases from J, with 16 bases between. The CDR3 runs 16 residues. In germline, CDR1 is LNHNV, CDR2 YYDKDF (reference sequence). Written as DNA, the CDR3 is TGTGCCACCAGCAGATCCAGACTCGATTTCAAAGAGACCCAGTACTTC. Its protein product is CATSRSRLDFKETQYF.

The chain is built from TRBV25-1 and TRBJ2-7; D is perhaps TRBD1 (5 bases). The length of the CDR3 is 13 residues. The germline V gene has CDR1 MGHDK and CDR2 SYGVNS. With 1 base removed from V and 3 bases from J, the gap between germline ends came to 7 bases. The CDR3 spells CASSESGLYEQYF. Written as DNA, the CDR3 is TGTGCCAGCAGTGAATCAGGGCTCTACGAGCAGTACTTC.